Listed below are T cell receptor beta chains from one sample, sequenced in a study of beta chain features in type 1 diabetes. The protocol was immunoSEQ multiplex PCR, while the TCRdb copy is restricted to in-frame clones and leaves out a portion. The table lists about 210,000 clones, approximately 11% of them singletons, with roughly 1.4% in the top ten. Specimen: central memory CD4+ T cells from blood. Receptor source: a young man in good health. CDR3s include the opening cysteine and the closing phenylalanine or tryptophan. Each record gives: V gene, CDR3 protein.

v_call: TRBV29-1; cdr3_aa: CSAEGGTGRTDTQYF
v_call: TRBV7-9; cdr3_aa: CASSSRSGRTDTQYF
v_call: TRBV29-1; cdr3_aa: CSVEARSYNEQFF
v_call: TRBV9; cdr3_aa: CASSFSSGRMETQYF
v_call: TRBV28; cdr3_aa: CASSLGTANYGYTF
v_call: TRBV29-1; cdr3_aa: CSVEKDRNTEAFF
v_call: TRBV30; cdr3_aa: CAWSLGAGANVLTF
v_call: TRBV4-1; cdr3_aa: CASSPGDWGSNYGYTF
v_call: TRBV18; cdr3_aa: CASSPQQGGVTQYF
v_call: TRBV9; cdr3_aa: CASSPGGTQYF
v_call: TRBV4-2; cdr3_aa: CASSQDLTENTEAFF
v_call: TRBV15; cdr3_aa: CATSRDVGFSYNEQFF
v_call: TRBV7-9; cdr3_aa: CASSLLAGHNEQFF
v_call: TRBV6-1; cdr3_aa: CASSRLPNTEAFF
v_call: TRBV7-2; cdr3_aa: CVSGPPGRTQYF
v_call: TRBV6-5; cdr3_aa: CASIKGLLGGTQYF